This T cell receptor beta chain was identified in a study of regulatory T cells in long-lasting Graves disease. At the level of the study: The term persistent Graves' disease signified upward of 5 years on antithyroid drugs with positive TSH receptor antibodies. The study, taken as a whole, reports: Lower TCR diversity was seen in persistent Graves' patients than in newly diagnosed ones. Persistent disease preferred TRBV28, TRBJ1-2 and TRBJ2-5; new disease, TRBV20-1 and TRBJ2-1. Analyses excluded thyroid tissue, covering peripheral blood alone.

Researchers made TCR beta libraries by using iRepertoire HTBI primers and running Arm-PCR on CDR3 regions. TCRdb recomputed calls from the multiplex PCR reads with MiXCR, one row per CDR3 protein. The sample holds approximately 470,000 distinct CDR3 sequences, less than 25% seen once. As to time point: persistent/refractory GD, antithyroid drugs over 5 years with positive TRAb. The authors made the TCR library using RNA they extracted from PBMCs. This clonotype was seen just once. Its antigen remains unknown. A single base separates this from a much larger clone, so it may be a read error. The CDR3 covers 14 residues. Germline V CDR1 and CDR2: MNHEY, SVGEGT.

The clonotype was recovered from a female donor with Graves disease. The chain combines TRBV6-2 or TRBV6-3 with TRBJ1-1, with TRBD1 identical over 8 bases. This sample comprised peripheral blood mononuclear cells (PBMCs), obtained when the disease was refractory, from a patient treated with antithyroid drugs. The CDR3 nucleotides are TGTGCCAGCAGGTATCTGGACAGGGCTGTTGAAGCTCTCTTT. It codes for CASRYLDRAVEALF.